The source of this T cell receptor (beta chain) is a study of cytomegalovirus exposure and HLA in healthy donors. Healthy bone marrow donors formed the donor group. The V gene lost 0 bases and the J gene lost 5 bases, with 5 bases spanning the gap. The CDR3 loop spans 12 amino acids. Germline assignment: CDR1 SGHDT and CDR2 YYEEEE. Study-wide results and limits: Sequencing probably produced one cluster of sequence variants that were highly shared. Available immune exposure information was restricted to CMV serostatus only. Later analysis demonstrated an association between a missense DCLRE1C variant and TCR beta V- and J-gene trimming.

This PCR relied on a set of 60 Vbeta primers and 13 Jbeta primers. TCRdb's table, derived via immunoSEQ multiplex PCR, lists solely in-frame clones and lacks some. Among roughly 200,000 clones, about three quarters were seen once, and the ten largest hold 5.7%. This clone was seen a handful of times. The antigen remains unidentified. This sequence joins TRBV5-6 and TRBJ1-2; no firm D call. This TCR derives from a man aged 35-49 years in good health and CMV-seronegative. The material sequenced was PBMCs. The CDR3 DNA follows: TGTGCCAGCAGCTTGGAGAGGTATGGCTACACCTTC. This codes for CASSLERYGYTF.